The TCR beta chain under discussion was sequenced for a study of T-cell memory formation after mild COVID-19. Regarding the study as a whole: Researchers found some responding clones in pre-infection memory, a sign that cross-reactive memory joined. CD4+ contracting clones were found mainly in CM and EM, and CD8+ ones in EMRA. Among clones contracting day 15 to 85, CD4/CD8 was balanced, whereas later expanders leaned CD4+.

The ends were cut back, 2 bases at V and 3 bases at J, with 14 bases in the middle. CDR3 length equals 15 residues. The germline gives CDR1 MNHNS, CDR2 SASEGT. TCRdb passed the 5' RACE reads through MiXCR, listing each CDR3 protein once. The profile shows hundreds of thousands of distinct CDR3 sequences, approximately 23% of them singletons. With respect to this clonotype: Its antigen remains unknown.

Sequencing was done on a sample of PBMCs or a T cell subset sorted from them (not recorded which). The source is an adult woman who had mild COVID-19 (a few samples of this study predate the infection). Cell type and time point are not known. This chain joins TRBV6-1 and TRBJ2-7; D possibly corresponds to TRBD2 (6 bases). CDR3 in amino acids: CASSETSVGSYEQYF. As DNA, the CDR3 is TGTGCCAGCAGTGAAACTAGTGTCGGGAGCTACGAGCAGTACTTC.